These 21 T cell receptor beta chains share one sample of origin, sequenced in a study of cytomegalovirus exposure and HLA in healthy donors. PCR primers comprised 60 Vbeta and 13 Jbeta primers. Here immunoSEQ multiplex PCR was the method, and the copy in TCRdb shows in-frame clones only, minus some. There are 100,000 or so clones in the sample; about 80% occur only once, and roughly 4.1% lies in the top ten. The sequenced sample consisted of PBMCs. These receptors came from a man in his forties in good health and CMV-seronegative.

This rearrangement joins TRBV7-9 to TRBJ1-1; D unclear. Germline loops: CDR1 SEHNR, CDR2 FQNEAQ (reference sequence). Trimming took off 5 bases at V and 7 bases at J, with 8 bases between the two ends. The CDR3 length is 11 residues. The CDR3 loop is CASSPNFEAFF. Written as DNA, the CDR3 is TGTGCCAGCAGCCCAAACTTTGAAGCTTTCTTT. The whole variable domain, remainder taken from reference TRBV7-9 and TRBJ1-1, is DTGVSQNPRHKITKRGQNVTFRCDPISEHNRLYWYRQTLGQGPEFLTYFQNEAQLEKSRLLSDRFSAERPKGSFSTLEIQRTEQGDSAMYLCASSPNFEAFFGQGTRLTVV.

The chain employs TRBV30 and TRBJ1-2; D is possibly TRBD1 (5 bases). Trimming stripped 5 bases from V and 4 bases from J, with 14 bases between. Per the germline V gene, CDR1 is GTSNPN and CDR2 is SVGIG (reference sequence). The CDR3 covers 13 residues. In DNA form, the CDR3 reads TGTGCCTGGGGGACGGGACTGAGCTATGGCTACACCTTC. The encoded protein is CAWGTGLSYGYTF.

The chain carries TRBV6-5 and TRBJ1-2; the D gene is possibly TRBD1 (6 bases). This CDR3 is 14 amino acids long. Germline CDR1 is MNHEY and CDR2 is SVGAGI. V shed 0 bases and J shed 4 bases, with 9 bases lying between them. The CDR3 is CASSYSGRGYGYTF. In DNA form, the CDR3 reads TGTGCCAGCAGTTACTCGGGCAGGGGCTATGGCTACACCTTC.

This clone was counted a few times. The genes are TRBV10-1 and TRBJ1-2; possibly TRBD1 for D (5 bases). CDR3 length: 15 amino acids. Per germline, CDR1 WNHNN and CDR2 SYGVQD (reference sequence). V was pared by 2 bases and J by 6 bases, with 16 bases between. The CDR3 sequence is CASSEKAGIFHGYTF. CDR3 in DNA: TGCGCCAGCAGTGAGAAAGCAGGGATATTCCATGGCTACACCTTC.

The chain uses TRBV18 and TRBJ1-1, with TRBD1 as a possible D gene (6 bases). There are 13 residues in the CDR3. V dropped 5 bases and J dropped 3 bases, with 10 bases sitting between them. Germline V CDR1 and CDR2: KGHSH, LQKENI. The CDR3 loop reads CASSVTGHTEAFF. CDR3 DNA sequence: TGTGCCAGCTCAGTAACAGGGCACACTGAAGCTTTCTTT.

Details on this clone: At the DNA level, this CDR3 is encoded by other sequences in the same sample as well. The DNA for the CDR3 is TGTGCCAGCAGTATGTTGCGGGAGAACACCGGGGAGCTGTTTTTT. It codes for CASSMLRENTGELFF. This chain uses TRBV5-6 with TRBJ2-2, with D maybe TRBD2 (6 bases). CDR1 is SGHDT and CDR2 is YYEEEE in the germline V gene. This CDR3 is 15 amino acids long. V dropped 5 bases and J dropped 1 base, with 12 bases sitting between them.

This clone appeared a few times. The chain combines TRBV5-1 with TRBJ2-1; D might be TRBD2 (6 bases). The CDR3 runs 14 residues. Trimming pared 5 bases from V and 8 bases from J, leaving 17 bases between. Per the germline V gene, CDR1 is SGHRS and CDR2 is YFSETQ. Here the CDR3 DNA reads TGCGCCAGCAGTTCCCGGTGGGGGGACGATGAGCAGTTCTTC. This codes for CASSSRWGDDEQFF.

This clone has just a few counts. CDR3 loop: CASSLSGQQNTEAFF. CDR3 coding DNA: TGCGCCAGCAGCTTATCGGGACAGCAGAACACTGAAGCTTTCTTT. The gene calls are TRBV5-1 and TRBJ1-1; 7 bases align to TRBD1. This CDR3 region has 15 residues. With 2 bases clipped from V and 1 base from J, the junction kept 5 bases outside the gene matches. Germline CDR1 and CDR2: SGHRS and YFSETQ.

The chain uses TRBV11-3 and TRBJ2-1; 7 positions match TRBD2. Germline trimming cut 1 base from V and 6 bases from J; bases unmatched to any gene: 3. Germline CDR1 is SGHNT and CDR2 is YENEEA. The CDR3 loop spans 14 amino acids. This CDR3 is CASSLAPSGNEQFF. The CDR3 DNA reads TGTGCCAGCAGCTTAGCTCCTAGCGGCAATGAGCAGTTCTTC.

The CDR3 nucleotides read TGTGCCAGCCCGGGACAGGGATCATACAATGAGCAGTTCTTC. Protein sequence: CASPGQGSYNEQFF. The V gene is TRBV2, the J gene TRBJ2-1; TRBD1 matches at 9 bases. Germline V gives CDR1 SNHLY, CDR2 FYNNEI. V was pared by 8 bases and J by 4 bases, with 6 bases of the junction left unmatched. The CDR3 has 14 residues.

The chain combines TRBV6-5 with TRBJ1-4; TRBD1 is a possible D gene (6 bases). Per germline, CDR1 MNHEY and CDR2 SVGAGI. V lost 6 bases to trimming and J lost 8 bases, with 10 bases between them. The length of the CDR3 is 12 residues. Written as DNA, the CDR3 is TGTGCCAGCAGGGGGGCAAGAGAAAAACTGTTTTTT. As protein: CASRGAREKLFF.

Comments on this clone: An end of the junction differs from the germline gene, which may be a read error. The rearrangement links TRBV28 to TRBJ2-3; TRBD2 agrees at 10 bases. The CDR3 has 18 residues. Germline CDR1 is MDHEN and CDR2 is SYDVKM. The CDR3: CAGSLDGLAGGQGDTQYF. The CDR3 nucleotides read TGTGCCGGCAGTTTAGACGGTTTAGCGGGGGGCCAGGGGGATACGCAGTATTTT.

This chain joins TRBV18 and TRBJ2-2, with 8 bases aligning to TRBD2. The V gene's germline CDR1 is KGHSH and CDR2 LQKENI. V shed 3 bases, J shed 2 bases, and the junction held 5 bases outside the gene matches. There are 16 residues in the CDR3. CDR3 protein: CASSPSLAGNTGELFF. The CDR3 DNA reads as TGTGCCAGCTCACCTAGCCTAGCGGGTAACACCGGGGAGCTGTTTTTT.

The chain is built from TRBV7-2 and TRBJ2-5, with TRBD1 matching over 10 bases. The CDR3 consists of 13 residues. The germline V gene encodes CDR1 SGHTA and CDR2 FQGNSA. V lost 5 bases and J lost 4; bases outside the gene matches: 1. CDR3 amino acids: CASSRDRGETQYF. The CDR3 DNA sequence: TGTGCCAGCAGCAGGGACAGGGGAGAGACCCAGTACTTC.

The V call is TRBV2, the J call TRBJ2-5, with 7 bases that match TRBD1. CDR1 SNHLY and CDR2 FYNNEI come from the germline V gene. The CDR3 loop spans 13 amino acids. V was pared by 4 bases and J by 4 bases, with 3 bases of the junction left unmatched. This CDR3 reads CASSVDRAETQYF. CDR3 bases: TGTGCCAGCAGTGTAGACAGGGCAGAGACCCAGTACTTC.

The J gene is TRBJ2-5, the V gene TRBV5-5; 10 bases map to TRBD2. V lost 4 bases and J lost 5; bases outside the gene matches: 8. The CDR3 sequence is 15 residues long. The germline gives CDR1 SGHKS, CDR2 YYEKEE (reference sequence). CDR3 residues: CASSAQLAGWETQYF. The CDR3 DNA is TGTGCCAGCAGCGCACAACTAGCGGGGTGGGAGACCCAGTACTTC.

The gene calls are TRBV4-2 and TRBJ2-2; TRBD2 agrees at 14 bases. V was clipped by 1 base and J by 5 bases; unmatched bases: 0. Per germline, CDR1 LGHNA and CDR2 YNFKEQ. CDR3 size: 16 residues. The CDR3 is CASSQGTSGGTGELFF. CDR3 bases: TGTGCCAGCAGCCAAGGGACTAGCGGGGGGACCGGGGAGCTGTTTTTT.

The genes are TRBV18 and TRBJ2-5, with D possibly matching TRBD2 (6 bases). The CDR3 is 15 residues long. From germline, CDR1 is KGHSH and CDR2 LQKENI. Trimming removed 3 bases from V and 2 bases from J, with 13 bases in between. The CDR3 sequence: CASSPPLAIQETQYF. In DNA, the CDR3 is TGTGCCAGCTCACCTCCGCTAGCGATACAAGAGACCCAGTACTTC.

To note about this clone: The sample carries other DNA sequences with the same CDR3. V usage is TRBV27 and J usage is TRBJ2-2, with 8 bases fitting TRBD1. Germline CDR1 and CDR2: MNHEY and SMNVEV (reference sequence). This CDR3 has 15 amino acids. J was trimmed by 4 bases and V by 5 bases; bases with no gene match: 6. CDR3 DNA: TGTGCCAGCAGTCCGGGGGACAGGTTCACCGGGGAGCTGTTTTTT. Protein product: CASSPGDRFTGELFF.

The chain joins TRBV30 to TRBJ2-7; 7 nucleotides line up with TRBD1. The CDR3 extends over 14 amino acids. With V trimmed by 2 bases and J by 8 bases, 12 bases remained unmatched. CDR1 GTSNPN and CDR2 SVGIG come from the germline V gene (reference sequence). Here the CDR3 reads CAWSPGQSNLQQYF. Written as DNA, the CDR3 is TGTGCCTGGAGTCCGGGACAGTCTAATCTCCAGCAGTACTTC.

The chain is built from TRBV6-1 and TRBJ1-1; D ambiguous. The CDR3 has 15 amino acids. Germline lookup yields CDR1 MNHNS and CDR2 SASEGT. V was clipped by 1 base and J by 4 bases, with 13 bases between them. CDR3 sequence (DNA): TGTGCCAGCAGTGAAGAGGCGAGGGTGGCCACTGAAGCTTTCTTT. Protein sequence: CASSEEARVATEAFF.